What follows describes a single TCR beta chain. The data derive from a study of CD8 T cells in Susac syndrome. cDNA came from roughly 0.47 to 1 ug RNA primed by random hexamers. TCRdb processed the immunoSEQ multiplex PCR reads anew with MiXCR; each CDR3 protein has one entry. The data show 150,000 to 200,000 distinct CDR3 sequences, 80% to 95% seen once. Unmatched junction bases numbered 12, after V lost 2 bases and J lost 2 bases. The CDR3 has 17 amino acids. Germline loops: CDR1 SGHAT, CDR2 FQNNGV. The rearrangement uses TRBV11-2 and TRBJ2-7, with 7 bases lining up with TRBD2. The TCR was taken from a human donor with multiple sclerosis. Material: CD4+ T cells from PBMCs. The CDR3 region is CASSLFPGGAATYEQYF. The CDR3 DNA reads TGTGCCAGCAGCTTATTCCCGGGGGGAGCGGCCACCTACGAGCAGTACTTC.